These T cell receptor beta chains were read from a single sample in a study of T cells in Graves' hyperthyroidism and ophthalmopathy. TCRdb analysed the multiplex PCR reads with MiXCR anew, one entry per CDR3 protein. The sample has under 300,000 distinct CDR3 sequences; less than 30% are singletons. The specimen was blood. These receptors were taken from a man aged 35-49 years with Graves' hyperthyroidism that later progressed to Graves' ophthalmopathy. Both conserved end residues are part of each CDR3. A D gene is named only where the DNA matches it firmly. Size values are once, few and many counts, or a class for expanded clones, and some rows have none.

CDR3nt: TGTGCCAGCGGGTCGGAGCCGTACACTGAAGCTTTCTTT
CDR3aa: CASGSEPYTEAFF
abundance: many
d_gene: .
v_gene: TRBV6-5
j_gene: TRBJ1-1

CDR3nt: TGTGCCAGCAGTTCGATGAACACTGAAGCTTTCTTT
CDR3aa: CASSSMNTEAFF
abundance: many
d_gene: .
v_gene: TRBV28
j_gene: TRBJ1-1

CDR3nt: TGTGCCAGCAGTCCCACCATACAGGGTTACACTGAAGCTTTCTTT
CDR3aa: CASSPTIQGYTEAFF
abundance: many
d_gene: .
v_gene: TRBV27
j_gene: TRBJ1-1

CDR3nt: TGCAGTGCTAGAGATTGGGGGGAAGAGACCCAGTACTTC
CDR3aa: CSARDWGEETQYF
abundance: few
d_gene: .
v_gene: TRBV20-1
j_gene: TRBJ2-5

CDR3nt: TGTGCCATCAGTGAGTCGAGGAGGGATTCGGAGACCCAGTACTTC
CDR3aa: CAISESRRDSETQYF
abundance: few
d_gene: .
v_gene: TRBV10-3
j_gene: TRBJ2-5

CDR3nt: TGTGCCAGCAGCCCAGCCTGGGGGGCTGAAGCCTTCTTT
CDR3aa: CASSPAWGAEAFF
abundance: many
d_gene: .
v_gene: TRBV6-4
j_gene: TRBJ1-1

CDR3nt: TGTGCCAGCAGTTGGGACAGGGAGGAGCAGTACTTC
CDR3aa: CASSWDREEQYF
abundance: .
d_gene: TRBD1
v_gene: TRBV6-5
j_gene: TRBJ2-7

CDR3nt: TGTGCCAGCAGTAATCTTCGCCTAGCGGGACGAGAGACCCAGTACTTC
CDR3aa: CASSNLRLAGRETQYF
abundance: many
d_gene: TRBD2
v_gene: TRBV27
j_gene: TRBJ2-5

CDR3nt: TGCAGTGCTAGAGCCGGGGGCCCGGCTAATGGCCACACCTTC
CDR3aa: CSARAGGPANGHTF
abundance: many
d_gene: .
v_gene: TRBV20-1
j_gene: TRBJ1-2

CDR3nt: TGCAGCGTTGCCGCGGGGACCTCCTACGAGCAGTACTTC
CDR3aa: CSVAAGTSYEQYF
abundance: .
d_gene: .
v_gene: TRBV29-1
j_gene: TRBJ2-7

CDR3nt: TGTGCCAGTCGACTTTACCCGGGACAGGGGGACTACGAGCAGTACTTC
CDR3aa: CASRLYPGQGDYEQYF
abundance: .
d_gene: TRBD1
v_gene: TRBV6-2/TRBV6-3
j_gene: TRBJ2-7

CDR3nt: TGTGCCAGCAGCTCGCATCGGACAGGATTCGATACGCAGTATTTT
CDR3aa: CASSSHRTGFDTQYF
abundance: few
d_gene: TRBD1
v_gene: TRBV11-2
j_gene: TRBJ2-3

CDR3nt: TGTGCCAGCTCTATGGGGGGCAATCAGCCCCAGCATTTT
CDR3aa: CASSMGGNQPQHF
abundance: few
d_gene: .
v_gene: TRBV18
j_gene: TRBJ1-5